The 4 T cell receptor beta chains in this list originate from one sample, sequenced in a study of radiation and T cells in renal cell carcinoma. Time point defined: blood 2 weeks post-SBRT. The treatment is: 15 Gy SBRT to primary tumor, nephrectomy 4 weeks later. Repertoires were generated with immunoSEQ multiplex PCR, while TCRdb's copy carries only in-frame clones and drops some. The repertoire holds about 120,000 clones, 81% seen once, with approximately 6.3% in the top ten. This sample comprised blood, obtained from a patient whose treatment included radiotherapy and nephrectomy. The origin of the receptors is a man in his forties or fifties with renal cell carcinoma.

This clone was counted a few times. The chain recombines TRBV7-8 with TRBJ2-5, with D unresolved. V dropped 5 bases and J dropped 2 bases, with 12 bases sitting between them. The CDR3 sequence is 14 residues long. Looked up from germline, CDR1 is SGHVS and CDR2 is FQNEAQ. CDR3 in DNA: TGTGCCAGCAGCCCAAGGTTGGGGCAAGAGACCCAGTACTTC. It translates to CASSPRLGQETQYF.

DNA for the CDR3: TGTGCCAGCAGGACTGGACAGGGACCTAATCAGCCCCAGCATTTT. It translates to CASRTGQGPNQPQHF. This chain joins TRBV6-1 and TRBJ1-5; 8 nucleotides line up with TRBD1. Trimming cost V 6 bases and J 4 bases; bases outside gene matches: 8. Germline lookup yields CDR1 MNHNS and CDR2 SASEGT. The CDR3 totals 15 residues.

V gene TRBV5-1 combines with J gene TRBJ1-2; no definite D call. The CDR3 contains 15 residues. Trimming stripped 0 bases from V and 6 bases from J, with 15 bases between. The germline CDR1 and CDR2 sequences are SGHRS and YFSETQ. The CDR3 region has the DNA TGCGCCAGCAGCTTGGTCGCTGATCCGGCGGATGGCTACACCTTC. This translates into CASSLVADPADGYTF.

This chain connects TRBV10-1 to TRBJ2-5, with TRBD2 identical over 13 bases. The length of the CDR3 is 15 residues. V was pared by 5 bases and J by 3 bases, with 3 bases of the junction left unmatched. Germline V gene lookup returns CDR1 WNHNN and CDR2 SYGVQD (reference sequence). CDR3 DNA sequence: TGCGCCAGCAGTAGGACTAGCGGGGGTGAAGAGACCCAGTACTTC. The encoded protein is CASSRTSGGEETQYF.